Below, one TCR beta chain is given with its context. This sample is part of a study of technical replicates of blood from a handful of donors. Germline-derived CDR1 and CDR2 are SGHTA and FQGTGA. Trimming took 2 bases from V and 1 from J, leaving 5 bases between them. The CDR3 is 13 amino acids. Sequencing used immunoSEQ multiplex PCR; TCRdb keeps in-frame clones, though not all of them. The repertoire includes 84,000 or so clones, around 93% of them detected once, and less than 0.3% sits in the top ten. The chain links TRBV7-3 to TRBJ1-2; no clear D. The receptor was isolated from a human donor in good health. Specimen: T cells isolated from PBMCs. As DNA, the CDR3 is TGTGCCAGCAGCTTAGCCGGTAACTATGGCTACACCTTC. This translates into CASSLAGNYGYTF.